This entry concerns a single TCR beta chain. Trimming took 0 bases from V and 8 from J; bases not matched to a gene: 6. This CDR3 is 16 amino acids long. The germline CDR1 and CDR2 sequences are SGHTS and YDEGEE. Repertoires were generated with immunoSEQ multiplex PCR, while TCRdb's copy carries only in-frame clones and drops some. The profile covers fewer than 95,000 clones, with 80% to 95% appearing a single time and 4.3% taken by the ten largest. The record originates from a study of T cell changes during pregnancy in multiple sclerosis. The TCR comes from a female donor with multiple sclerosis, enrolled in a pregnancy study. V and J are TRBV5-8 and TRBJ2-1, with 12 bases identical to TRBD2. Here the sequenced sample was peripheral blood, taken in the first trimester of pregnancy. CDR3 in amino acids: CASSLGLAGARDEQFF. Written as DNA, the CDR3 is TGTGCCAGCAGCTTGGGACTAGCGGGGGCCCGTGATGAGCAGTTCTTC.